These T cell receptor beta chains were read from a single sample in a study of CD8 T cells in Susac syndrome. Each CDR3 protein is one row after TCRdb ran MiXCR on the immunoSEQ multiplex PCR reads. The sample has about 210,000 distinct CDR3 sequences, about 94% seen once; the top ten hold about 0.15%. Sequencing was done on a sample of CD4+ T cells from PBMCs. The receptors come from a human donor with Susac syndrome. Each CDR3 is given with its conserved first and last residue. D genes are given only for firm matches. The listing skips clone size in some rows; elsewhere it reads once, few, many or a size class.

J gene | D gene | clone size | V gene | CDR3 DNA | CDR3 protein
TRBJ1-1 | - | - | TRBV18 | TGTGCCAGCTCACCCCAGGGACCGGAGACTGAAGCTTTCTTT | CASSPQGPETEAFF
TRBJ2-1 | TRBD2 | - | TRBV24-1 | TGTGCCACCAGTGAGGGGCCTAGCGGGGGCTTCCTCAATGAGCAGTTCTTC | CATSEGPSGGFLNEQFF
TRBJ2-2 | TRBD1 | - | TRBV20-1 | TGCAGTGCTCCTGTCCCGGGACAGGGCGCTGAGCTGTTTTTT | CSAPVPGQGAELFF
TRBJ1-2 | - | once | TRBV4-1 | TGCGCCAGCAGCCAAGGAGGGACGGCCTGGAGTATGGCTGGCTACACCTTC | CASSQGGTAWSMAGYTF
TRBJ1-1 | TRBD1 | - | TRBV7-8 | TGTGCCAGCAGCCCAGGGGGCGTTAGAGGGGGAGAAGCTTTCTTT | CASSPGGVRGGEAFF
TRBJ2-3 | - | - | TRBV29-1 | TGCAGCGTTGGCCCCTTAGCAGATACGCAGTATTTT | CSVGPLADTQYF
TRBJ2-1 | - | - | TRBV5-4 | TGTGCCAGCAGCTTGAAGAGACTAGTTCATCGCGAGCAGTTCTTC | CASSLKRLVHREQFF
TRBJ2-3 | TRBD2 | - | TRBV24-1 | TGTGCCACCAGTGATGACTCACGGCTAGCGGGGATCACAGATACGCAGTATTTT | CATSDDSRLAGITDTQYF
TRBJ1-1 | - | - | TRBV4-3 | TGCGCCAGCAGCCACGGGGACACTCACAACACTGAAGCTTTCTTT | CASSHGDTHNTEAFF
TRBJ1-1 | - | - | TRBV5-6 | TGTGCCAGCAGCTTGGAAGGACTCCAGAACACTGAAGCTTTCTTT | CASSLEGLQNTEAFF
TRBJ1-2 | TRBD1 | once | TRBV24-1 | TGTGCCACCGCCAGATCCGGGGGACAGGGAGGTGGCTACACCTTC | CATARSGGQGGGYTF
TRBJ2-1 | TRBD2 | - | TRBV4-3 | TGCGCCAGCAGCCAAGATTTGGGGACTAGCGGGGGCGATGAGCAGTTCTTC | CASSQDLGTSGGDEQFF
TRBJ2-1 | TRBD1 | - | TRBV7-9 | TGTGCCAGCAGCGGACAGGGGAACTACAATGAGCAGTTCTTC | CASSGQGNYNEQFF
TRBJ2-1 | - | once | TRBV20-1 | TGCAGTGCGCCTGGAGACAGTGAGCAGTTCTTC | CSAPGDSEQFF
TRBJ2-1 | - | - | TRBV29-1 | TGCAGCGTTCGATCGGGGGCGGACCTCTCCTACAATGAGCAGTTCTTC | CSVRSGADLSYNEQFF
TRBJ2-1 | TRBD1 | - | TRBV18 | TGTGCCAGCTCACCTCGACAGGGTACCCCCGGCGAGCAGTTCTTC | CASSPRQGTPGEQFF
TRBJ2-4 | TRBD1 | - | TRBV20-1 | TGCAGTGCTCGGAACAGGGGGAACATTCAGTACTTC | CSARNRGNIQYF
TRBJ1-1 | - | - | TRBV7-3 | TGTGCCAGCAGCTTACGCGGACGCCCGAACACTGAAGCTTTCTTT | CASSLRGRPNTEAFF
TRBJ1-2 | - | - | TRBV5-4 | TGTGCCAGCAGCTTTGGTGGCAGGGAGACTGGTGGCTACACCTTC | CASSFGGRETGGYTF
TRBJ1-2 | - | - | TRBV19 | TGTGCCAGTAGGACAGCCTACTATGGCTACACCTTC | CASRTAYYGYTF
TRBJ1-5 | - | - | TRBV20-1 | TGCAGTGCTAGAGGCGGGGTCCTAAATGGGCCCCAGCATTTT | CSARGGVLNGPQHF
TRBJ2-7 | - | once | TRBV7-9 | TGTGCCAGCAGCTTATATACGGGTACCGAGCAGTACTTC | CASSLYTGTEQYF
TRBJ2-1 | - | - | TRBV12-3/TRBV12-4 | TGTGCCAGCAGCCCTGCGTTTGGCAGGGGCAATGAGCAGTTCTTC | CASSPAFGRGNEQFF
TRBJ1-5 | - | - | TRBV9 | TGTGCCAGCAGCGTAGAGACGGTCAATCAGCCCCAGCATTTT | CASSVETVNQPQHF
TRBJ2-7 | - | - | TRBV6-2/TRBV6-3 | TGTGCCAGCAGTTACGGCCCGGGCCAGAGCTCCTACGAGCAGTACTTC | CASSYGPGQSSYEQYF
TRBJ2-3 | TRBD1 | - | TRBV14 | TGTGCCAGCAGCAGGCTCCGGGACAGGGGGCTTGGAAGCACAGATACGCAGTATTTT | CASSRLRDRGLGSTDTQYF
TRBJ1-5 | - | - | TRBV20-1 | TGCAGTGCTCCCTTGGGGGGGCAAAGTCAGCCCCAGCATTTT | CSAPLGGQSQPQHF
TRBJ2-5 | - | - | TRBV12-5 | TGTGCTAGTGGCCTCAACCTCGGGGAAGAGACCCAGTACTTC | CASGLNLGEETQYF
TRBJ2-7 | - | - | TRBV28 | TGTGCCAGCAGTCTCCCCCTCCACGAGCAGTACTTC | CASSLPLHEQYF
TRBJ2-3 | TRBD2 | - | TRBV5-1 | TGCGCCAGCAGCGATAGTAGCGGGTACACAGATACGCAGTATTTT | CASSDSSGYTDTQYF
TRBJ1-6 | - | - | TRBV4-3 | TGCGCCAGCAGCCAAGATTCTGGCAGGATGAATTCACCCCTCCACTTT | CASSQDSGRMNSPLHF
TRBJ2-7 | TRBD1 | - | TRBV12-3/TRBV12-4 | TGTGCCAGCAGCTCTACTGACAGGGGGCGAGGTTTCGAGCAGTACTTC | CASSSTDRGRGFEQYF
TRBJ1-5 | TRBD1 | - | TRBV29-1 | TGCAGCGTGGTGACAGGGGCGGACAATCAGCCCCAGCATTTT | CSVVTGADNQPQHF
TRBJ1-2 | - | - | TRBV27 | TGTGCCAGCAGTTTTGATCGGAAATATGGCTACACCTTC | CASSFDRKYGYTF
TRBJ2-5 | - | - | TRBV5-1 | TGCGCCAGCAGCTTGGAAGGTCAGGGCGAGGCCCAGTACTTC | CASSLEGQGEAQYF
TRBJ1-6 | - | - | TRBV15 | TGTGCCACCAGCAGAGGACAGAATTCACCCCTCCACTTT | CATSRGQNSPLHF
TRBJ1-5 | TRBD1 | - | TRBV12-3/TRBV12-4 | TGTGCCAGCAGACTGACAGGGAGGGGCAATCAGCCCCAGCATTTT | CASRLTGRGNQPQHF
TRBJ2-7 | - | - | TRBV11-3 | TGTGCCAGCAGCTTAATCCGGGACCCATCCTACGAGCAGTACTTC | CASSLIRDPSYEQYF
TRBJ2-5 | TRBD1 | - | TRBV7-7 | TGTGCTAGCAGTCCGGGACAGGGGGTCGAAGAGACCCAGTACTTC | CASSPGQGVEETQYF
TRBJ1-1 | TRBD1 | - | TRBV20-1 | TGCAGTGCACGGGACAGGGGGAACACTGAAGCTTTCTTT | CSARDRGNTEAFF
TRBJ2-7 | - | few | TRBV7-2 | TGTGCCAGCAGCTTAAGCACCTACGAGCAGTACTTC | CASSLSTYEQYF
TRBJ2-1 | - | - | TRBV20-1 | TGCAGTGCTAGAGATCGGTCCAATTACAATGAGCAGTTCTTC | CSARDRSNYNEQFF
TRBJ1-3 | TRBD1 | - | TRBV19 | TGTGCCAGTAGTGCCCTCCGGGACAGCAACTCTGGAAACACCATATATTTT | CASSALRDSNSGNTIYF
TRBJ1-2 | - | once | TRBV30 | TGTGCCTGGAGGAAGAAATCTGGGGATGGCTACACCTTC | CAWRKKSGDGYTF
TRBJ1-2 | TRBD1 | - | TRBV5-1 | TGCGCCAGCAGCTTGGATGAAGGGGACAGCGAAACCTATGGCTACACCTTC | CASSLDEGDSETYGYTF
TRBJ2-5 | - | - | TRBV6-6 | TGTGCCACTAGGCGACGAGTACAAGAGACCCAGTACTTC | CATRRRVQETQYF
TRBJ1-6 | - | - | TRBV12-3/TRBV12-4 | TGTGCCAGCACCCGGGACCCGGGAGGGAATTCACCCCTCCACTTT | CASTRDPGGNSPLHF
TRBJ1-2 | - | - | TRBV20-1 | TGCAGTGCTGGGACCGTCAACTATGGCTACACCTTC | CSAGTVNYGYTF
TRBJ2-2 | TRBD2 | - | TRBV12-3/TRBV12-4 | TGTGCCAGCAGTCCTAGCGGGGGGAATGATGGCGGGGAGCTGTTTTTT | CASSPSGGNDGGELFF
TRBJ2-5 | - | once | TRBV7-9 | TGTGCCAGCAGCGCAACGCAGAGGTTCCAAGAGACCCAGTACTTC | CASSATQRFQETQYF
TRBJ1-3 | - | - | TRBV18 | TGTGCCAGCTCACGCGGGGGCTCTGGAAACACCATATATTTT | CASSRGGSGNTIYF
TRBJ2-3 | TRBD1 | once | TRBV18 | TGTGCCAGCTCACCCTCAGGACAGGGGGCTACAGATACGCAGTATTTT | CASSPSGQGATDTQYF
TRBJ2-3 | TRBD2 | - | TRBV20-1 | TGCAGTGCTGGGGGAACTAGCGCAGATACGCAGTATTTT | CSAGGTSADTQYF
TRBJ2-3 | - | - | TRBV6-6 | TGTGCCACCCAATTAACCGGGACTAGCACAGATACGCAGTATTTT | CATQLTGTSTDTQYF
TRBJ1-2 | - | - | TRBV6-5 | TGTGCCAGCAGTCTTCACAGGGTTGAGAACTATGGCTACACCTTC | CASSLHRVENYGYTF
TRBJ2-1 | - | - | TRBV5-1 | TGCGCCAGCAGCCCCTCAGAGGGCGGGGCTCTATACAATGAGCAGTTCTTC | CASSPSEGGALYNEQFF
TRBJ1-6 | - | - | TRBV3-1 | TGTGCCAGCAGCCAAGACCGAGGCGAAAATTCACCCCTCCACTTT | CASSQDRGENSPLHF
TRBJ2-3 | TRBD1 | - | TRBV4-1 | TGCGCCAGCAGCCAAGATTTAGGGGCAGGGGGCGTAAATACGCAGTATTTT | CASSQDLGAGGVNTQYF
TRBJ2-1 | - | once | TRBV6-2/TRBV6-3 | TGTGCCAGCAGTGCGGACAGACCATCTGAGCAGTTCTTC | CASSADRPSEQFF
TRBJ1-2 | TRBD1 | - | TRBV3-1 | TGTACCAGCAGCCAAGTACCGGGACAGGGGTGGAACTATGGCTACACCTTC | CTSSQVPGQGWNYGYTF